What follows are 4 T cell receptor beta chains derived from one specimen sequenced in a study of blood T cell repertoires in COVID-19. Produced via immunoSEQ multiplex PCR; TCRdb's table is partial and in-frame only. The repertoire holds hundreds of thousands of clones, with approximately 85% as singletons. Sequencing used peripheral blood. The receptor source for this set is a man aged 50-59 years with active or convalescent COVID-19.

The chain carries TRBV9 and TRBJ2-2; 7 nucleotides agree with TRBD1. Germline V gives CDR1 SGDLS, CDR2 YYNGEE. Germline trimming cut 4 bases from V and 1 base from J; bases unmatched to any gene: 4. The CDR3 sequence is 15 residues long. The CDR3 DNA reads as TGTGCCAGCAGCCCCGGGACAGTGAACACCGGGGAGCTGTTTTTT. Protein: CASSPGTVNTGELFF.

This clone appeared a few times. The V gene is TRBV28, the J gene TRBJ1-4, with a tentative D call TRBD1 (5 bases). This CDR3 comprises 15 residues. From germline, CDR1 is MDHEN and CDR2 SYDVKM. V lost 6 bases to trimming and J lost 0 bases, with 11 bases between them. CDR3 sequence reads: CASSPWGATNEKLFF. The CDR3 DNA is TGTGCCAGCAGCCCCTGGGGCGCAACTAATGAAAAACTGTTTTTT.

This clone was seen a single time. This chain connects TRBV7-2 to TRBJ2-1; 11 bases are shared with TRBD2. After removal of 1 base from V and 6 bases from J, the junction contained 5 bases not matched to a gene. The germline V gene encodes CDR1 SGHTA and CDR2 FQGNSA. This CDR3 has 16 residues. The chain's CDR3 is CASSLVGSGRGNEQFF. The CDR3 nucleotides are TGTGCCAGCAGCTTAGTCGGTAGCGGGAGGGGCAATGAGCAGTTCTTC.

The chain couples TRBV28 to TRBJ2-2; D is perhaps TRBD1 (6 bases). CDR3 length equals 14 residues. The germline V gene encodes CDR1 MDHEN and CDR2 SYDVKM. The V end was cut by 6 bases, the J end by 2 bases, with 10 bases between. DNA of the CDR3: TGTGCCAGCAGAGGGGGACCTAACACCGGGGAGCTGTTTTTT. It yields the protein CASRGGPNTGELFF.